This is a list of T cell receptor beta chains from one sample in a study of tissue T cells after allogeneic stem cell transplantation. Only in-frame clones appear in the TCRdb table, and some are missing; sequencing was by immunoSEQ multiplex PCR. This repertoire shows some 9,800 clones, approximately 70% found once; its top ten account for around 26%. This material consisted of tissue from the stomach, taken at autopsy. All receptors come from a male donor at least 60 years old with lung cancer. Both conserved end residues are part of each CDR3. Each record gives: V gene, CDR3 protein.

v_gene: TRBV27
CDR3aa: CASKGPRGSNEQFF

v_gene: TRBV9
CDR3aa: CASRLGGLDYGYTF

v_gene: TRBV19
CDR3aa: CASSNRTAYGYTF

v_gene: TRBV30
CDR3aa: CAWSDLRGGKREYF

v_gene: TRBV12-3/TRBV12-4
CDR3aa: CASSWRAYETQYF

v_gene: TRBV5-4
CDR3aa: CASGTGNSGNTIYF

v_gene: TRBV5-1
CDR3aa: CASSVGTGLLDTQYF

v_gene: TRBV28
CDR3aa: CASTTRLYASNQPQHF

v_gene: TRBV11-2
CDR3aa: CASSLLGSSNEQFF

v_gene: TRBV11-1
CDR3aa: CASSTTENYGYTF

v_gene: TRBV19
CDR3aa: CASSIYTTTLFYEQYF

v_gene: TRBV6-5
CDR3aa: CASSYYGGNGYTF

v_gene: TRBV19
CDR3aa: CASSIIADTQYF

v_gene: TRBV5-1
CDR3aa: CASSPTGLEQYF

v_gene: TRBV28
CDR3aa: CASRVAGDRSEQYF

v_gene: TRBV12-3/TRBV12-4
CDR3aa: CASRTSGNEQFF

v_gene: TRBV18
CDR3aa: CASSPKTGGDEQYF

v_gene: TRBV14
CDR3aa: CASSQDETDSYNEQFF

v_gene: TRBV25-1
CDR3aa: CASSEGNRDGYTF

v_gene: TRBV5-6
CDR3aa: CASSLTSGGRSSYNEQFF

v_gene: TRBV6-5
CDR3aa: CASSYPESLTQYF

v_gene: TRBV27
CDR3aa: CASSMRGTEAFF

v_gene: TRBV27
CDR3aa: CASRIGPLAPDGYTF

v_gene: TRBV7-9
CDR3aa: CAADGPRGGYTF

v_gene: TRBV4-3
CDR3aa: CASSQVRSSYYGYTF

v_gene: TRBV6-1
CDR3aa: CASSLHPRGDEQYF

v_gene: TRBV20-1
CDR3aa: CSASRGGSYEQYF

v_gene: TRBV9
CDR3aa: CASSEGPSGANVLTF

v_gene: TRBV5-4
CDR3aa: CASSLTGVTGELFF

v_gene: TRBV28
CDR3aa: CASSLGGGNSPLHF

v_gene: TRBV6-5
CDR3aa: CASSRTATNEKLFF

v_gene: TRBV21-1
CDR3aa: CASFTGPRESPLHF

v_gene: TRBV28
CDR3aa: CASSLGGLTNTGELFF

v_gene: TRBV7-2
CDR3aa: CASSSGGRTWALRSPLHF

v_gene: TRBV7-8
CDR3aa: CASSLRQGWDIQYF

v_gene: TRBV4-2
CDR3aa: CASSQDRAIHRADTQYF

v_gene: TRBV29-1
CDR3aa: CSVRDGYAYEQYF

v_gene: TRBV29-1
CDR3aa: CSVEGGATSF

v_gene: TRBV5-5
CDR3aa: CASRFSHRVLDTGELFF

v_gene: TRBV29-1
CDR3aa: CSVSGTGVYEQYF

v_gene: TRBV30
CDR3aa: CAGSYGAGGEKLFF

v_gene: TRBV19
CDR3aa: CASRDTWNSPLHF

v_gene: TRBV7-9
CDR3aa: CARMGQNTGELFF

v_gene: TRBV10-1
CDR3aa: CASGGPMNTEAFF

v_gene: TRBV7-2
CDR3aa: CASSLRGLGQETQYF

v_gene: TRBV6-5
CDR3aa: CASSYAPDYEQYF

v_gene: TRBV2
CDR3aa: CASDFGSTYEQYF

v_gene: TRBV2
CDR3aa: CASSSRGTGELFF